Here is one T cell receptor beta chain with its context. This sample was taken from a study of blood T cell repertoires in COVID-19. Trimming cost V 5 bases and J 5 bases, with 10 bases left between them. CDR1 is SGHNT, CDR2 YENEEA, per germline. CDR3 size: 12 residues. Per the study methods: Using reference gene primer amplification, nucleated cell counts were estimated. The repertoire was sequenced with immunoSEQ multiplex PCR; TCRdb's copy has only in-frame clones and lacks some. The V and J calls and clone size come from that table; D and trimming were worked out from the DNA. The table has about 280,000 clones, 75% to 95% seen once.

The source of this sequence is a man in his forties who had been exposed to COVID-19. The V call is TRBV11-3, the J call TRBJ2-7; TRBD1 might be the D (6 bases). The sample consisted of PBMCs or T cells enriched from blood (not recorded which). CDR3 loop: CASSPWDNEQYF. DNA for the CDR3: TGTGCCAGCAGCCCGTGGGACAACGAGCAGTACTTC.